The 6 T cell receptor beta chains below come from one sample, sequenced in a study of technical replicates of blood from a handful of donors. Data came from immunoSEQ multiplex PCR; TCRdb stores just in-frame clones and leaves some out. The sample records 55,000 to 70,000 clones, over 85% being singletons. The specimen was PBMCs. These receptors all come from a human donor in good health. Some clones in this sample may be carry-over from other donors' samples.

The chain recombines TRBV5-1 with TRBJ2-5; 7 bases fit TRBD2. Trimming removed 9 bases from V and 1 base from J; junction bases left unmatched: 3. The germline V gene encodes CDR1 SGHRS and CDR2 YFSETQ. This CDR3 contains 12 residues. As DNA, the CDR3 is TGCGCCACCAGACTAGCCCAAGAGACCCAGTACTTC. Translating it yields CATRLAQETQYF.

This clone was seen a few times. The rearrangement uses TRBV11-2 and TRBJ1-1; 12 positions match TRBD1. The V segment lost 5 bases and the J segment 10 bases; nucleotides outside the gene matches: 8. The germline V gene has CDR1 SGHAT and CDR2 FQNNGV. The CDR3 has 14 residues. CDR3 region: CASSPWGQGAAAFF. CDR3 sequence (DNA): TGTGCCAGCAGCCCGTGGGGACAGGGGGCTGCAGCTTTCTTT.

V is TRBV5-8 and J is TRBJ2-3, with 9 positions matching TRBD1. The J segment lost 5 bases and the V segment lost 3 bases, leaving 16 bases of the junction unmatched. Germline lookup yields CDR1 SGHTS and CDR2 YDEGEE. This CDR3 comprises 18 residues. This CDR3 is CASSSGTGRAPTQDTQYF. CDR3 nucleotide sequence: TGTGCCAGCAGCTCCGGGACAGGGAGAGCGCCCACCCAAGATACGCAGTATTTT.

This clone has only one observation. The chain is built from TRBV7-2 and TRBJ1-5; maybe TRBD1 (5 bases). The CDR3 sequence is 14 residues long. With 5 bases removed from V and 2 bases from J, the gap between germline ends came to 10 bases. The germline gives CDR1 SGHTA, CDR2 FQGNSA. The CDR3 nucleotides read TGTGCCAGCAGCAGGGGCACAGGCAATCAGCCCCAGCATTTT. This sequence encodes CASSRGTGNQPQHF.

V usage is TRBV5-1 and J usage is TRBJ2-5; D gene ambiguous. The CDR3 runs 14 residues. CDR1 SGHRS and CDR2 YFSETQ come from the germline V gene. The V gene lost 1 base and the J gene lost 0 bases, with 7 bases spanning the gap. The CDR3, as DNA: TGCGCCAGCAGCTTGTACCGGGACCAAGAGACCCAGTACTTC. Its translation is CASSLYRDQETQYF.

The J gene is TRBJ2-7, the V gene TRBV15, with TRBD1 matching 10 bases. J lost 3 bases, V lost 3 bases, and 5 bases had no gene match. Germline loops: CDR1 LNHNV, CDR2 YYDKDF (reference sequence). CDR3 size: 15 residues. CDR3 nucleotide sequence: TGTGCCACCAGCAGGGAGCGGGACAGGGGCTACGAGCAGTACTTC. Amino acids: CATSRERDRGYEQYF.